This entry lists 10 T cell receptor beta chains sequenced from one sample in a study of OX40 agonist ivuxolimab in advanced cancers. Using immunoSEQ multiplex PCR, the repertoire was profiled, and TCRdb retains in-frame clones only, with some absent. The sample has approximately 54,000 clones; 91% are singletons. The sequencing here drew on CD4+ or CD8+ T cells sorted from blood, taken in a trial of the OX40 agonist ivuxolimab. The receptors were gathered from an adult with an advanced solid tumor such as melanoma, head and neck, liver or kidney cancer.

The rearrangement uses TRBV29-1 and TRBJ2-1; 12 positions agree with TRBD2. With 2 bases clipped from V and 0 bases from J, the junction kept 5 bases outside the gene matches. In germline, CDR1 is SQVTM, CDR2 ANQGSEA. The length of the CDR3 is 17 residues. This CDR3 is CSVEHLAGGSSYNEQFF. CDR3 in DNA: TGCAGCGTTGAACATCTAGCGGGGGGGAGCTCCTACAATGAGCAGTTCTTC.

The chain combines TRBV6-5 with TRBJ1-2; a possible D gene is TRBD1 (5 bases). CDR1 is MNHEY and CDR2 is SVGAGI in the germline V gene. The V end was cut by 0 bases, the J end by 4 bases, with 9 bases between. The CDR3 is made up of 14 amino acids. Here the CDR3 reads CASSYSEGIYGYTF. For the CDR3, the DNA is TGTGCCAGCAGTTACTCGGAGGGGATCTATGGCTACACCTTC.

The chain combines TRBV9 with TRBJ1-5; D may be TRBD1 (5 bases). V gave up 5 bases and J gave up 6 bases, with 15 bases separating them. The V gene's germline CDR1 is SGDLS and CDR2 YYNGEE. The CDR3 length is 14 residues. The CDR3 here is CASRGEWTCQPQHF. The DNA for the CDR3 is TGTGCCAGCAGAGGGGAATGGACGTGTCAGCCCCAGCATTTT.

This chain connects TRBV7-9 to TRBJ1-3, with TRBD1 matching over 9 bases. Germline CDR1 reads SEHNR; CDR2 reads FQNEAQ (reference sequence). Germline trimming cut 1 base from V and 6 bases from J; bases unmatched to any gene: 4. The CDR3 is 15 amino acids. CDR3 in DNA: TGTGCCAGCAGCTTAGAGGGACAGGGAACAAACACCATATATTTT. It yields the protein CASSLEGQGTNTIYF.

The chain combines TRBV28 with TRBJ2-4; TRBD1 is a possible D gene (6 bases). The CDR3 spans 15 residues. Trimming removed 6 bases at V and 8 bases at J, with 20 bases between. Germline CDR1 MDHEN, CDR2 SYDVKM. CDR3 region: CASSNFRGIVDIQYF. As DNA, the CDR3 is TGTGCCAGCAGCAATTTCAGGGGTATAGTGGACATTCAGTACTTC.

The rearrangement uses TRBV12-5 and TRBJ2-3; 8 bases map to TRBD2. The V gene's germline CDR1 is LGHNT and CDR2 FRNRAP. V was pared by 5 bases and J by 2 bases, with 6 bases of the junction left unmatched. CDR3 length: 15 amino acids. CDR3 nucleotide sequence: TGTGCTAGTGGTGCAGGACTAGCCCCCACAGATACGCAGTATTTT. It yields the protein CASGAGLAPTDTQYF.

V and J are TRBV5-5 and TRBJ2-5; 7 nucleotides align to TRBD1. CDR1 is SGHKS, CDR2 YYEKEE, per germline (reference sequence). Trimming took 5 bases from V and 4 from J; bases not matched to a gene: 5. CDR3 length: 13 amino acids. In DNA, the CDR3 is TGTGCCAGCAGTCCCAACAGGGGAGAGACCCAGTACTTC. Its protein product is CASSPNRGETQYF.

CDR3 in amino acids: CASRMGQEYNEQFF. The CDR3 DNA reads TGCGCCAGTAGAATGGGACAGGAGTACAATGAGCAGTTCTTC. V is TRBV4-1 and J is TRBJ2-1; 8 bases match TRBD1. This CDR3 has 14 amino acids. Germline assignment: CDR1 MGHRA and CDR2 YSYEKL. Trimming took 9 bases from V and 4 from J; bases not matched to a gene: 8.

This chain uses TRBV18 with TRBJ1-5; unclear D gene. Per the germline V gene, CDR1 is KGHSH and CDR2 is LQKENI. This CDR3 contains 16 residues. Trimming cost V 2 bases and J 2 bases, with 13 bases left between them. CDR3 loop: CASSPSVVRGNQPQHF. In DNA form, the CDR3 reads TGTGCCAGCTCACCATCCGTCGTGCGGGGCAATCAGCCCCAGCATTTT.

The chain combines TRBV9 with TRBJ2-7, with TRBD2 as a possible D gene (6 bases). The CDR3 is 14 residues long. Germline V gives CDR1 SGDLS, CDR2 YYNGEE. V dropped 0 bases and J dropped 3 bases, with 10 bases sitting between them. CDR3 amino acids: CASSVGLAIYEQYF. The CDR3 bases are TGTGCCAGCAGCGTAGGTCTAGCGATCTACGAGCAGTACTTC.